The 7 T cell receptor beta chains presented below share a single source sample, sequenced in a study of identical twins. MiXCR, run by TCRdb on the 5' RACE reads, gives a single entry per CDR3 protein. The data show around 670,000 distinct CDR3 sequences, 6% to 6.5% seen once. The sequenced sample was naive T cells sorted from blood. Every receptor here comes from a man between 18 and 35 years old in good health.

The chain links TRBV18 to TRBJ2-1; 7 bases fit TRBD2. The length of the CDR3 is 15 residues. In germline, CDR1 is KGHSH, CDR2 LQKENI. V trimming: 0 bases; J trimming: 10 bases; junction bases outside the gene matches: 9. The DNA of the CDR3 is TGTGCCAGCTCACCACCTACCGGGAGGATTTGGGAGCAGTTCTTC. Residues: CASSPPTGRIWEQFF.

This clonotype showed up just a few times. The chain links TRBV7-9 to TRBJ2-2, with D possibly being TRBD2 (5 bases). Between the trimmed V and J ends, which lost 1 base and 3 bases, there was a span of 9 bases. CDR3 length: 15 residues. Germline lookup yields CDR1 SEHNR and CDR2 FQNEAQ (reference sequence). CDR3 region: CASSLGGIHTGELFF. CDR3 nucleotide sequence: TGTGCCAGCAGCTTAGGAGGGATTCACACCGGGGAGCTGTTTTTT.

Many counts were recorded for this clonotype. The DNA is left out, because the CDR3 cannot be placed on it with certainty; the CDR3 is given as TCRdb lists it. This rearrangement joins TRBV7-6 to TRBJ1-1. A total of 13 residues make up the CDR3, ends included. CDR1 is SGHVS, CDR2 FNYEAQ, per germline. CDR3 loop: CASSLLFFGEAFF.

The table lists this clonotype with many counts. This sequence joins TRBV5-1 and TRBJ2-1; 7 bases agree with TRBD1. After removal of 1 base from V and 2 bases from J, the junction contained 3 bases not matched to a gene. In germline, CDR1 is SGHRS, CDR2 YFSETQ. The CDR3 is made up of 15 amino acids. Here the CDR3 reads CASSLKQGTYNEQFF. CDR3 sequence (DNA): TGCGCCAGCAGCTTGAAACAGGGGACCTACAATGAGCAGTTCTTC.

This clonotype was picked up many times. The chain joins TRBV20-1 to TRBJ2-3; D gene uncertain. Germline V lookup: CDR1 DFQATT, CDR2 SNEGSKA (reference sequence). CDR3 length: 14 amino acids. The germline V and J ends were trimmed by 7 bases and 5 bases, with 19 bases remaining between them. The CDR3 region is CSVHRTPMGDTQYF. CDR3 coding DNA: TGCAGTGTTCACCGGACCCCTATGGGAGATACGCAGTATTTT.

This chain connects TRBV27 to TRBJ2-1; TRBD1 matches at 9 bases. Germline CDR1 reads MNHEY; CDR2 reads SMNVEV (reference sequence). The CDR3 has 14 amino acids. With V trimmed by 10 bases and J by 8 bases, 12 bases remained unmatched. The CDR3 coding sequence is TGTGCCATCCTCTTGGGGACAGGGACCTATGAGCAGTTCTTC. It encodes CAILLGTGTYEQFF.

The chain joins TRBV27 to TRBJ2-1, with D tentatively TRBD2 (6 bases). CDR1 is MNHEY and CDR2 is SMNVEV in the germline V gene (reference sequence). V gave up 5 bases and J gave up 2 bases, with 13 bases separating them. This CDR3 is built from 15 residues. The CDR3 coding sequence is TGTGCCAGCAGTCCGAGCGGGTCGCCCTACAATGAGCAGTTCTTC. This gives the protein CASSPSGSPYNEQFF.